This TCR beta chain was recovered during a study of cytomegalovirus exposure and HLA in healthy donors. Germline lookup yields CDR1 SGHAT and CDR2 FQNNGV. V trimming: 4 bases; J trimming: 2 bases; junction bases outside the gene matches: 6. The CDR3 sequence is 16 residues long. Amplification used 60 Vbeta primers and 13 Jbeta primers. The protocol was immunoSEQ multiplex PCR, while the TCRdb copy is restricted to in-frame clones and leaves out a portion. The data show about 110,000 clones, approximately 73% seen once. The genes are TRBV11-2 and TRBJ2-3; 10 bases line up with TRBD1. This clonotype was obtained from a man aged 35 to 55 in good health and CMV-seronegative. Sequencing used PBMCs. Written as DNA, the CDR3 is TGTGCCAGCAGCTCCGCGACAGGGGGCACCACAGATACGCAGTATTTT. It yields the protein CASSSATGGTTDTQYF.